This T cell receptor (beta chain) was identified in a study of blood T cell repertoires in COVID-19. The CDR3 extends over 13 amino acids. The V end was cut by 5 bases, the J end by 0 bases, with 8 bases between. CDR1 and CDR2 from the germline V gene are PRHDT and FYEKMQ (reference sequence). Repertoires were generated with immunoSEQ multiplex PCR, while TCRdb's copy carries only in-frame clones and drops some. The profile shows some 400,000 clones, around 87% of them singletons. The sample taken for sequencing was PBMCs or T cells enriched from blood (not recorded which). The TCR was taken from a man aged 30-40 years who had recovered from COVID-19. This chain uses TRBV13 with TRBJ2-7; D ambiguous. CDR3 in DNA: TGTGCCAGCAGCAAAAAGAGCTCCTACGAGCAGTACTTC. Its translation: CASSKKSSYEQYF.